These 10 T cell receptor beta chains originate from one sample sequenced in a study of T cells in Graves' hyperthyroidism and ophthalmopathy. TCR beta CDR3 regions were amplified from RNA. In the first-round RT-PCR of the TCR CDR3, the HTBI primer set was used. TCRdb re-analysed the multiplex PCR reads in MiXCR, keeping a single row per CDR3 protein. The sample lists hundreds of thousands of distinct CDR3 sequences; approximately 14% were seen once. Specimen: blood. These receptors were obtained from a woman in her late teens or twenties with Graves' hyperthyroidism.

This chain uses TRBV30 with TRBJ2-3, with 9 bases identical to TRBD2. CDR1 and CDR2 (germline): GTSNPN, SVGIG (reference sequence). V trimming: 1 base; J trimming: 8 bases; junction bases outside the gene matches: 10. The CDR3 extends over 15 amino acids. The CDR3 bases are TGTGCCTGGAGTGGAGGGACTAGCTCCCTGAGTACGCAGTATTTT. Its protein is CAWSGGTSSLSTQYF. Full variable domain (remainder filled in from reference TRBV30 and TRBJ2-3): SQTIHQWPATLVQPVGSPLSLECTVEGTSNPNLYWYRQAAGRGLQLLFYSVGIGQISSEVPQNLSASRPQDRQFILSSKKLLLSDSGFYLCAWSGGTSSLSTQYFGPGTRLTVL.

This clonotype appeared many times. The CDR3 sequence: CASSQDIGLEAKDTQYF. Written as DNA, the CDR3 is TGCGCCAGCAGCCAAGATATTGGACTAGAAGCCAAAGATACGCAGTATTTT. The chain combines TRBV4-1 with TRBJ2-3, with 7 bases aligning to TRBD2. V lost 0 bases and J lost 5; bases outside the gene matches: 11. Germline-derived CDR1 and CDR2 are MGHRA and YSYEKL. The CDR3 covers 17 residues.

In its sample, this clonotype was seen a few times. The CDR3 sequence: CASSHRDSVYNEQFF. In nucleotides, the CDR3 is TGTGCCAGCAGCCACCGGGACAGCGTGTACAATGAGCAGTTCTTC. The rearrangement joins TRBV6-1 to TRBJ2-1, with TRBD1 matching over 7 bases. Germline V gene lookup returns CDR1 MNHNS and CDR2 SASEGT. The CDR3 spans 15 residues. Trimming cost V 6 bases and J 4 bases; bases outside gene matches: 9.

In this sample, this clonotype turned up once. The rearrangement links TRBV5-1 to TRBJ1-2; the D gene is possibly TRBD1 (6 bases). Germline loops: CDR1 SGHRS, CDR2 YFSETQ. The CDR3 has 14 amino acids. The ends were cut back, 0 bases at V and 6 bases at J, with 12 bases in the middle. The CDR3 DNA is TGCGCCAGCAGCTTGGCGGCCAGGGGAGATGGCTACACCTTC. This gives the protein CASSLAARGDGYTF.

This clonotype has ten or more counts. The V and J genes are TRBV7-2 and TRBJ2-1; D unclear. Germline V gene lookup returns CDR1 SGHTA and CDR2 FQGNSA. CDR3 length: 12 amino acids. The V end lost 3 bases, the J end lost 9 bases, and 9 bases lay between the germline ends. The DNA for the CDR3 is TGTGCCAGCAGCTTCGCATTCGGTGAGCAGTTCTTC. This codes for CASSFAFGEQFF. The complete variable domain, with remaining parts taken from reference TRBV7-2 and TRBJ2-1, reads GAGVSQSPSNKVTEKGKDVELRCDPISGHTALYWYRQSLGQGLEFLIYFQGNSAPDKSGLPSDRFSAERTGGSVSTLTIQRTQQEDSAVYLCASSFAFGEQFFGPGTRLTVL.

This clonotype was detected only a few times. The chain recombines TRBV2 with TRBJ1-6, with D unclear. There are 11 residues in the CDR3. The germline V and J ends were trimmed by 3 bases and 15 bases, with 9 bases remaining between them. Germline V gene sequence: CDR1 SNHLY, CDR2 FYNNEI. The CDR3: CASSDFRVLHF. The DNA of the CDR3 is TGTGCCAGCAGTGATTTTCGCGTCCTCCACTTT.

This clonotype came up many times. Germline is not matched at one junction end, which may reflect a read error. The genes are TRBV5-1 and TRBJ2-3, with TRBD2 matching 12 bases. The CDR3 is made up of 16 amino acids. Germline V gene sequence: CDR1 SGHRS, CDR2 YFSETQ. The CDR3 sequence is CASSSGTSGSTDTQYF. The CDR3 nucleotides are TGTGCCAGCAGCTCCGGGACTAGCGGGAGCACAGATACGCAGTATTTT.

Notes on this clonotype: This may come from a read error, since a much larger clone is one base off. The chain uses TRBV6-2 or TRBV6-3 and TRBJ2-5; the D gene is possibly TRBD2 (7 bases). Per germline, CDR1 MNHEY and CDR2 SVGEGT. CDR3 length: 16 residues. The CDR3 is CASSYSGGRISESQYF. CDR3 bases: TGTGCCAGCAGTTACTCGGGGGGGCGCATTTCAGAGAGCCAGTACTTC.

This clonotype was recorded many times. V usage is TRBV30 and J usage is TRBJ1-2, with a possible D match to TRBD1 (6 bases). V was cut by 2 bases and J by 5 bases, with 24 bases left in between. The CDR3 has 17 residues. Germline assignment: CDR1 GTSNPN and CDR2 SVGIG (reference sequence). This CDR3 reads CAWSSWGAGGPGYGYTF. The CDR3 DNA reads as TGTGCCTGGAGTTCGTGGGGCGCCGGGGGCCCCGGATATGGCTACACCTTC.

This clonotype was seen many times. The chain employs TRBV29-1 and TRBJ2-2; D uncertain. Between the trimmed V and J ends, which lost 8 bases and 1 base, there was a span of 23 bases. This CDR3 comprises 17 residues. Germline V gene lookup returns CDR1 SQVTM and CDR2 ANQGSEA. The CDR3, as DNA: TGCAGCCAGGTGGTAGGACGCAAGATGTTGAACACCGGGGAGCTGTTTTTT. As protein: CSQVVGRKMLNTGELFF.